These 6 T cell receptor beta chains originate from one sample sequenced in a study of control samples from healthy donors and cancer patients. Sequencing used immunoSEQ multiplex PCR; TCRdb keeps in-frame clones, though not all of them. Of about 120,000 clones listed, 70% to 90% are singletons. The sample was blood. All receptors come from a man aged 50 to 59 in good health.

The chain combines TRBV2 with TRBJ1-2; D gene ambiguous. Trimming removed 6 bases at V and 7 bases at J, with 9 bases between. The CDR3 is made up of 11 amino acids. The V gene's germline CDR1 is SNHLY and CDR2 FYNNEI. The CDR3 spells CASRPTRGYTF. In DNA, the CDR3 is TGTGCCAGCAGGCCAACACGTGGCTACACCTTC.

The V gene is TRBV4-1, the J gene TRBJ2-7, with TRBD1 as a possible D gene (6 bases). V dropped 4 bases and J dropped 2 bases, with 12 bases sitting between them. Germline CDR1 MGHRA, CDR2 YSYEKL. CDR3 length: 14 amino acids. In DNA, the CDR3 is TGCGCCAGCAGCCCGGGACATGGGGCCTACGAGCAGTACTTC. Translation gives CASSPGHGAYEQYF.

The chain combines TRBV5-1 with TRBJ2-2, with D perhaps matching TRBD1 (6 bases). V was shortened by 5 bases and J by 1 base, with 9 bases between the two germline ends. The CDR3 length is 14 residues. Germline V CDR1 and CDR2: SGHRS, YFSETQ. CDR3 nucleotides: TGCGCCAGCAGTCAGGGGTTGAACACCGGGGAGCTGTTTTTT. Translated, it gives CASSQGLNTGELFF.

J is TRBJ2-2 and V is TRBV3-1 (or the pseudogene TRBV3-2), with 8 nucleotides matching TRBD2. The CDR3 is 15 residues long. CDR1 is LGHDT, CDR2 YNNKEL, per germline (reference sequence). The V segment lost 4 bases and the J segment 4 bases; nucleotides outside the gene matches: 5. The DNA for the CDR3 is TGTGCCAGCAGCCCCGGACTAGCCCGCACCGGGGAGCTGTTTTTT. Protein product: CASSPGLARTGELFF.

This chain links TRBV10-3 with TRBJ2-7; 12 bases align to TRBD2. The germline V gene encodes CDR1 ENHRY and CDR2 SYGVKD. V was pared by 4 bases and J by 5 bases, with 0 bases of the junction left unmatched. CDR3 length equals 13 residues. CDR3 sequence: CAISGTSGDEQYF. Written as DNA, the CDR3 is TGTGCCATCAGTGGGACTAGCGGGGACGAGCAGTACTTC.

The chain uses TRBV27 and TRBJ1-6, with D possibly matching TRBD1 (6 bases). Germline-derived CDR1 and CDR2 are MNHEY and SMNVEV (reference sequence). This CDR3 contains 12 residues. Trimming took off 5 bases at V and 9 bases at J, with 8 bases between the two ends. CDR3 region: CASSPTGSPLHF. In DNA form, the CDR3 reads TGTGCCAGCAGTCCGACAGGTTCACCCCTCCACTTT.